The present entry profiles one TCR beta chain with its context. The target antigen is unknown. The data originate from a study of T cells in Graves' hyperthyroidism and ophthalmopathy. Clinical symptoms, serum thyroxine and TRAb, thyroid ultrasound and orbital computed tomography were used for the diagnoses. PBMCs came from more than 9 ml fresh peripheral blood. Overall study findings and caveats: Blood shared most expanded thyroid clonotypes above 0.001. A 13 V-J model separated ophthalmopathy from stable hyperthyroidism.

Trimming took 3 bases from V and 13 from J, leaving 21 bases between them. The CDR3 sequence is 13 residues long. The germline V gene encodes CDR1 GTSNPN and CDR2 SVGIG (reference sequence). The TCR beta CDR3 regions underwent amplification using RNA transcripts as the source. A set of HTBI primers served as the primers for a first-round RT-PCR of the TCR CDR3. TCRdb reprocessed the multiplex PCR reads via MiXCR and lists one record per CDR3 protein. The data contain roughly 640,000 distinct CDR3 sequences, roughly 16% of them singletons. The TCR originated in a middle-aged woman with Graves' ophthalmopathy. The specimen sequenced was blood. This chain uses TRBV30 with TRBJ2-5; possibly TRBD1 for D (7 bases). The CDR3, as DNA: TGTGCCTGGAGCCGCCAGGAGGGGACAGATGCGTACTTC. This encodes CAWSRQEGTDAYF.